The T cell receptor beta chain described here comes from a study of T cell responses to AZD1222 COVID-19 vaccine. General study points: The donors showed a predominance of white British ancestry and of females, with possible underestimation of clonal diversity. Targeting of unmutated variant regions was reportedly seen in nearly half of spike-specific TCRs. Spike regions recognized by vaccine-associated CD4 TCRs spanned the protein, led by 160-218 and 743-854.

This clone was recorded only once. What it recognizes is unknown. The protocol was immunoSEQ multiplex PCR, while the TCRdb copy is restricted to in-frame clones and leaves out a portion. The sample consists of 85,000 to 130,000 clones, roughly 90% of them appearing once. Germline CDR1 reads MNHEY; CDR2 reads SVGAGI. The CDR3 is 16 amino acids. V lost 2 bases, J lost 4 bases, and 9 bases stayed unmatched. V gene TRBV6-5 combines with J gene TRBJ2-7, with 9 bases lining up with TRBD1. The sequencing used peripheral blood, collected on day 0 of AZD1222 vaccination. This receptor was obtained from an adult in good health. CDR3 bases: TGTGCCAGCAGTTACACTAAACCGGGACAGGGTTACGAGCAGTACTTC. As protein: CASSYTKPGQGYEQYF.